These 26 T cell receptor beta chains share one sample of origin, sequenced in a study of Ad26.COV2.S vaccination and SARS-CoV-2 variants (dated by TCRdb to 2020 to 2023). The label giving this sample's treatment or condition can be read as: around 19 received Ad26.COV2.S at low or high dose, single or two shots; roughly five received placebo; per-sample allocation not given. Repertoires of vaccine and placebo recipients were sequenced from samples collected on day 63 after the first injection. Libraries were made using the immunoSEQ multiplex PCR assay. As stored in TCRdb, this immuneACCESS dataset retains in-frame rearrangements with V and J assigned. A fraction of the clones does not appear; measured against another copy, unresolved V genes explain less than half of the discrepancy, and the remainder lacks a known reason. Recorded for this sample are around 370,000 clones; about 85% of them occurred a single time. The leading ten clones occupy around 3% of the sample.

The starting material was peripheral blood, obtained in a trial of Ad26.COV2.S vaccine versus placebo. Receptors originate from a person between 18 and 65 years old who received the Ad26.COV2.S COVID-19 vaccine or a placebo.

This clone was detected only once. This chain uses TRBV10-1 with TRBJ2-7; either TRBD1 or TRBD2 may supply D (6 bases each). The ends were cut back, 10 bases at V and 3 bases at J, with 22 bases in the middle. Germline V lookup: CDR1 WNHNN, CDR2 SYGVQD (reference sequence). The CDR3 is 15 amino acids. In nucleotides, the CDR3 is TGCGCCACCTCCCAAGGGGGGTCTAGCGACTACGAGCAGTACTTC. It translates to CATSQGGSSDYEQYF.

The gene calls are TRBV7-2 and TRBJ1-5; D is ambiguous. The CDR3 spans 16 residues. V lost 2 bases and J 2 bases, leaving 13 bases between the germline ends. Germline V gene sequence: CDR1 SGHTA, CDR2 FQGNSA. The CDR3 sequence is CASSLFASTGNQPQHF. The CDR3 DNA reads TGTGCCAGCAGCTTATTTGCCAGTACGGGCAATCAGCCCCAGCATTTT.

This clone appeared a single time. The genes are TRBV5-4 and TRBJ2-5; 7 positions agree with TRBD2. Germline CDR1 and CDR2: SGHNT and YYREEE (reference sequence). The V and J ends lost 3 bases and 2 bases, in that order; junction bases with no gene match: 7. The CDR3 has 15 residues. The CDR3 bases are TGTGCCAGCAGCTCTCCTAGCGGAGATCAAGAGACCCAGTACTTC. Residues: CASSSPSGDQETQYF.

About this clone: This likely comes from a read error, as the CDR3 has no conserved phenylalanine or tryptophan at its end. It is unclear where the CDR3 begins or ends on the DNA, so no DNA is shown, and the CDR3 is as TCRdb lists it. The CDR3 loop reads CASIIPGETL. This rearrangement joins TRBV7-9 to TRBJ2-7. The CDR3 spans 10 amino acids, including both terminal residues. Germline values: CDR1 SEHNR, CDR2 FQNEAQ (reference sequence).

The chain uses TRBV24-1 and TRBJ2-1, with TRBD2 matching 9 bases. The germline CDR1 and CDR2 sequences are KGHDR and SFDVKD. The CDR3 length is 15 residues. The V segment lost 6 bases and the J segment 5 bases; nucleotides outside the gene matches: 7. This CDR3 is CATSRSGSWDNEQFF. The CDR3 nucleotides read TGTGCCACCAGTCGTAGCGGGAGTTGGGACAATGAGCAGTTCTTC.

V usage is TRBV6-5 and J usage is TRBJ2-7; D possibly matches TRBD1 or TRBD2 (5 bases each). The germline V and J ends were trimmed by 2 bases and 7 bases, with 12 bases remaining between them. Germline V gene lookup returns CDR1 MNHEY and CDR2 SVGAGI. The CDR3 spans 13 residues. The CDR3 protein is CASSYLDSGEQYF. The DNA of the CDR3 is TGTGCCAGCAGTTACCTCGACAGCGGAGAGCAGTACTTC.

The CDR3 DNA is TGTGCCAGCAGTGCCTATAATTCACCCCTCCACTTT. It encodes CASSAYNSPLHF. This chain joins TRBV25-1 and TRBJ1-6; D is ambiguous. The CDR3 consists of 12 residues. The germline gives CDR1 MGHDK, CDR2 SYGVNS. The germline V and J ends were trimmed by 4 bases and 2 bases, with 0 bases remaining between them.

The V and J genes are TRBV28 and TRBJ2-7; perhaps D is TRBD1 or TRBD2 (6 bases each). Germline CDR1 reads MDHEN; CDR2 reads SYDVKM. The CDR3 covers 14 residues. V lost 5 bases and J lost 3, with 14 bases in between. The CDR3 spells CASSLRGAFYEQYF. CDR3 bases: TGTGCCAGCAGTCTGAGGGGGGCTTTCTACGAGCAGTACTTC.

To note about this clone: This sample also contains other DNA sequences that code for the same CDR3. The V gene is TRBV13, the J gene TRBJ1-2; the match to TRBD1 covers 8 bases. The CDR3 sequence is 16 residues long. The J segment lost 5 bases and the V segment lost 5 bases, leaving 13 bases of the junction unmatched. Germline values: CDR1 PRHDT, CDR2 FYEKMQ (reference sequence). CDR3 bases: TGTGCCAGCAGCCCCCGGGTAGACAGGGGTGAATATGGCTACACCTTC. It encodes CASSPRVDRGEYGYTF.

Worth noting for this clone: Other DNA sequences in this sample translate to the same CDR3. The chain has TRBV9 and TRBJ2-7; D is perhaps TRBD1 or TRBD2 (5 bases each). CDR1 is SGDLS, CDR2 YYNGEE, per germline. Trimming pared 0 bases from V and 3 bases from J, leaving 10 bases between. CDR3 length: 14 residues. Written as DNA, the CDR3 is TGTGCCAGCAGCGTAGGGGGGACGGGCTACGAGCAGTACTTC. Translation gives CASSVGGTGYEQYF.

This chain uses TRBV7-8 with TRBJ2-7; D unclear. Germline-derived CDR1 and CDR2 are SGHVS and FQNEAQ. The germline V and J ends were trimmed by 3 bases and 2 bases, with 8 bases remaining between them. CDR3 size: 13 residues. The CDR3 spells CASSLGRPYEQYF. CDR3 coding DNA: TGTGCCAGCAGCTTGGGCAGGCCCTACGAGCAGTACTTC.

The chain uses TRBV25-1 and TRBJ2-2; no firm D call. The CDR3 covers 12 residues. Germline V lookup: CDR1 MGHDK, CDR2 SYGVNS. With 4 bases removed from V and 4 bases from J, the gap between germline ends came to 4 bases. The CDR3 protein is CASSGFTGELFF. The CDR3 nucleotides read TGTGCCAGCAGTGGGTTCACCGGGGAGCTGTTTTTT. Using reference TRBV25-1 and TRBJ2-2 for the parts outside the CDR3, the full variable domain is EADIYQTPRYLVIGTGKKITLECSQTMGHDKMYWYQQDPGMELHLIHYSYGVNSTEKGDLSSESTVSRIRTEHFPLTLESARPSHTSQYLCASSGFTGELFFGEGSRLTVL.

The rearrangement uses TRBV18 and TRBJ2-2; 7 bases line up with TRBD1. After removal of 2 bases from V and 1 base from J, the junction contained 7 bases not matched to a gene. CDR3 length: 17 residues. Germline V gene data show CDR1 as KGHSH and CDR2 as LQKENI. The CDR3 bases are TGTGCCAGCTCACCAAGGGAAGGACAGGAGAACACCGGGGAGCTGTTTTTT. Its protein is CASSPREGQENTGELFF. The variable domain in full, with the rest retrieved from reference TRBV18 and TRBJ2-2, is NAGVMQNPRHLVRRRGQEARLRCSPMKGHSHVYWYRQLPEEGLKFMVYLQKENIIDESGMPKERFSAEFPKEGPSILRIQQVVRGDSAAYFCASSPREGQENTGELFFGEGSRLTVL.

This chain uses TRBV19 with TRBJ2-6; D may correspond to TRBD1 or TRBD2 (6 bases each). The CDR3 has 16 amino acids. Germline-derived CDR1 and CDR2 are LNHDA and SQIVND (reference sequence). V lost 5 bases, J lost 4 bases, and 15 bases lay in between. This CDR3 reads CASSAPGAYGANVLTF. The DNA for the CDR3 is TGTGCCAGTAGTGCCCCGGGGGCCTACGGGGCCAACGTCCTGACTTTC. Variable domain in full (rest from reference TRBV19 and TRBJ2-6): DGGITQSPKYLFRKEGQNVTLSCEQNLNHDAMYWYRQDPGQGLRLIYYSQIVNDFQKGDIAEGYSVSREKKESFPLTVTSAQKNPTAFYLCASSAPGAYGANVLTFGAGSRLTVL.

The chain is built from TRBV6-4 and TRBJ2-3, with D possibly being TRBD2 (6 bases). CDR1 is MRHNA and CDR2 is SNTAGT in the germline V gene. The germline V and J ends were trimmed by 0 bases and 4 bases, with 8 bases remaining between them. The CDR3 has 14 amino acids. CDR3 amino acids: CASSDSPGADTQYF. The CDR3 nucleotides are TGTGCCAGCAGTGACTCCCCGGGGGCAGATACGCAGTATTTT.

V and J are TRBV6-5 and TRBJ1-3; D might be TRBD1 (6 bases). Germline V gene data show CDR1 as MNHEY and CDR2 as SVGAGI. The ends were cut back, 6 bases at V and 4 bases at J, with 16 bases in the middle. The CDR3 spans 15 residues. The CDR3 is CASSPTGARGNTIYF. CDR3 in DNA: TGTGCCAGCAGCCCCACGGGGGCGCGGGGAAACACCATATATTTT.

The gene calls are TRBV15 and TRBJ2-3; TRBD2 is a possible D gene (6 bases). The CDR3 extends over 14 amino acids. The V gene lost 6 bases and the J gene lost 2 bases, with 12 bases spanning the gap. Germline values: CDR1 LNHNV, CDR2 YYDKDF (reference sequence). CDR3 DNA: TGTGCCACCAGGCCCGGGACTGTCACAGATACGCAGTATTTT. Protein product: CATRPGTVTDTQYF. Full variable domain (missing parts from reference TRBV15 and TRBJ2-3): DAMVIQNPRYQVTQFGKPVTLSCSQTLNHNVMYWYQQKSSQAPKLLFHYYDKDFNNEADTPDNFQSRRPNTSFCFLDIRSPGLGDTAMYLCATRPGTVTDTQYFGPGTRLTVL.

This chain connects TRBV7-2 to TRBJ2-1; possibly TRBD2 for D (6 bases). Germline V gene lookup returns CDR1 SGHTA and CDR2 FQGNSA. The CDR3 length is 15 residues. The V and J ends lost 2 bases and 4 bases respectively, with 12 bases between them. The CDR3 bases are TGTGCCAGCAGCTTACAACAGCGGGCTTACAATGAGCAGTTCTTC. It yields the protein CASSLQQRAYNEQFF.

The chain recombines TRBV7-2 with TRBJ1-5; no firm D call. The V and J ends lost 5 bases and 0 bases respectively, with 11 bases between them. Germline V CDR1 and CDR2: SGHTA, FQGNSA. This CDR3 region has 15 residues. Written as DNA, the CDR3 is TGTGCCAGCAGCATTGGACTAGTTAGCAATCAGCCCCAGCATTTT. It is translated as CASSIGLVSNQPQHF. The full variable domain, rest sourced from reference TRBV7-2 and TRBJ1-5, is GAGVSQSPSNKVTEKGKDVELRCDPISGHTALYWYRQSLGQGLEFLIYFQGNSAPDKSGLPSDRFSAERTGGSVSTLTIQRTQQEDSAVYLCASSIGLVSNQPQHFGDGTRLSIL.

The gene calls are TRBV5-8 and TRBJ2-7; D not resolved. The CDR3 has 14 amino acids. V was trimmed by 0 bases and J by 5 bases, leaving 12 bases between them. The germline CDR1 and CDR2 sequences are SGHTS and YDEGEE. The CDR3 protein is CASSLALVADEQYF. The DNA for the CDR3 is TGTGCCAGCAGCTTGGCCCTGGTAGCCGACGAGCAGTACTTC.

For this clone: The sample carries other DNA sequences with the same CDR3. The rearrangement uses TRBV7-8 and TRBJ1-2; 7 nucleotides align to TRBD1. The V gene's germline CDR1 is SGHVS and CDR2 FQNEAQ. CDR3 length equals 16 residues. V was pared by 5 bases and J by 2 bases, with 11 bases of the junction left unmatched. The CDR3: CASSQEQGWTNYGYTF. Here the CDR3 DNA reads TGTGCCAGCAGCCAGGAACAGGGGTGGACCAACTATGGCTACACCTTC.

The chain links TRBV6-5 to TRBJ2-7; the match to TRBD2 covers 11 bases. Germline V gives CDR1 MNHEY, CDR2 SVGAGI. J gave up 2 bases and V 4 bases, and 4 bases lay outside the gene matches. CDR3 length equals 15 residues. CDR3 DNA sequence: TGTGCCAGCAGTTCTACTAGCGGGAGAGCCTACGAGCAGTACTTC. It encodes CASSSTSGRAYEQYF.

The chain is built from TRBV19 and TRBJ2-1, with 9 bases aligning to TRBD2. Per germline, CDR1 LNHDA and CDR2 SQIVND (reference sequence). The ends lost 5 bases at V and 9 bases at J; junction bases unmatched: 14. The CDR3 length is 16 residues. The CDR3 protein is CASSGLAGDRFSEQFF. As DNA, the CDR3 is TGTGCCAGTAGTGGATTAGCGGGAGACAGGTTTAGTGAGCAGTTCTTC.

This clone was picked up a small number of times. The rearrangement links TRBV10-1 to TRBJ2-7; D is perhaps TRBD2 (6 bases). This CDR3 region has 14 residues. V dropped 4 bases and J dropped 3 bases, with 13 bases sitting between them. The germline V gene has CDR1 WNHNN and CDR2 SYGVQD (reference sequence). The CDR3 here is CASSGGEKGYEQYF. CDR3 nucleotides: TGCGCCAGCAGTGGCGGGGAAAAAGGCTACGAGCAGTACTTC.

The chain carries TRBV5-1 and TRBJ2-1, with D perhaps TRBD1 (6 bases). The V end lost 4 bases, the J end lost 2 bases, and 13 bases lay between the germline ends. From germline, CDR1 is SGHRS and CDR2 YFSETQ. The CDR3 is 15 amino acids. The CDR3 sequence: CASSTRDKPYNEQFF. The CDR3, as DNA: TGCGCCAGCAGCACCCGGGACAAGCCCTACAATGAGCAGTTCTTC. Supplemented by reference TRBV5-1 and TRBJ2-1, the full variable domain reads KAGVTQTPRYLIKTRGQQVTLSCSPISGHRSVSWYQQTPGQGLQFLFEYFSETQRNKGNFPGRFSGRQFSNSRSEMNVSTLELGDSALYLCASSTRDKPYNEQFFGPGTRLTVL.

In DNA, the CDR3 is TGTGCCACCAGTGGACCTAACCACGGGATGGCCTACGAGCAGTACTTC. It yields the protein CATSGPNHGMAYEQYF. The chain employs TRBV24-1 and TRBJ2-7; perhaps TRBD2 as D (5 bases). The V gene's germline CDR1 is KGHDR and CDR2 SFDVKD. Trimming shortened V by 5 bases and J by 2 bases, and 18 bases separated the two germline ends. This CDR3 contains 16 residues.